The 21 T cell receptor beta chains presented below share a single source sample, sequenced in a study of neoadjuvant nivolumab and ipilimumab in lung cancer. Sequenced by immunoSEQ multiplex PCR; TCRdb stores in-frame clones only, minus some. The data contain roughly 20,000 clones, approximately 81% of them singletons. The source material was peripheral blood, sampled before neoadjuvant nivolumab, alone or with ipilimumab. Receptors were obtained from an adult with non-small cell lung cancer.

The chain couples TRBV10-3 to TRBJ2-7; the match to TRBD1 covers 12 bases. This CDR3 region has 13 residues. Germline V gene data show CDR1 as ENHRY and CDR2 as SYGVKD. Unmatched junction bases numbered 6, after V lost 10 bases and J lost 5 bases. The CDR3: CATSGTGGHEQYF. CDR3 DNA sequence: TGTGCCACCTCCGGGACAGGGGGCCACGAGCAGTACTTC.

This clone occurred a few times. This rearrangement joins TRBV6-5 to TRBJ2-7; D uncertain. Germline loops: CDR1 MNHEY, CDR2 SVGAGI. V lost 2 bases and J lost 3, with 2 bases in between. The CDR3 length is 11 residues. DNA for the CDR3: TGTGCCAGCAGTTACCTCTACGAGCAGTACTTC. It encodes CASSYLYEQYF.

The V and J genes are TRBV18 and TRBJ1-1; tentative D call: TRBD1 (5 bases). CDR1 is KGHSH, CDR2 LQKENI, per germline. The CDR3 contains 16 residues. Trimming removed 0 bases from V and 5 bases from J, with 16 bases in between. CDR3 coding DNA: TGTGCCAGCTCACCACCGTTCGGGGGGGGTGGAACTGAAGCTTTCTTT. Protein product: CASSPPFGGGGTEAFF.

V is TRBV11-3 and J is TRBJ2-1, with a possible D match to TRBD1 (6 bases). The ends were cut back, 5 bases at V and 5 bases at J, with 13 bases in the middle. This CDR3 comprises 14 residues. Germline CDR1 SGHNT, CDR2 YENEEA. In DNA form, the CDR3 reads TGTGCCAGCAGCCCAATACAGGGAAACAATGAGCAGTTCTTC. It is translated as CASSPIQGNNEQFF.

This chain joins TRBV7-2 and TRBJ1-3; 9 positions agree with TRBD1. CDR3 length: 14 amino acids. The germline gives CDR1 SGHTA, CDR2 FQGNSA. The V segment lost 5 bases and the J segment 3 bases; nucleotides outside the gene matches: 2. In DNA form, the CDR3 reads TGTGCCAGCAGCCGGACAGGGGTTGGAAACACCATATATTTT. Residues: CASSRTGVGNTIYF. Using reference TRBV7-2 and TRBJ1-3 for the parts outside the CDR3, the full variable domain is GAGVSQSPSNKVTEKGKDVELRCDPISGHTALYWYRQSLGQGLEFLIYFQGNSAPDKSGLPSDRFSAERTGGSVSTLTIQRTQQEDSAVYLCASSRTGVGNTIYFGEGSWLTVV.

This clone was seen only once. This chain joins TRBV19 and TRBJ1-1; no reliable D call. Trimming took 7 bases from V and 3 from J, leaving 15 bases between them. This CDR3 is 14 amino acids long. The V gene's germline CDR1 is LNHDA and CDR2 SQIVND (reference sequence). The CDR3 loop reads CASTTPSGYTEAFF. The CDR3 nucleotides are TGTGCCAGTACCACACCCTCGGGATACACTGAAGCTTTCTTT.

V and J are TRBV5-5 and TRBJ2-7, with a possible D match to TRBD2 (6 bases). Germline lookup yields CDR1 SGHKS and CDR2 YYEKEE (reference sequence). V was shortened by 4 bases and J by 6 bases, with 14 bases between the two germline ends. The length of the CDR3 is 13 residues. In nucleotides, the CDR3 is TGTGCCAGCAGCCCGGGGGTACAACGCGAGCAGTACTTC. Translated: CASSPGVQREQYF.

In its sample, this clone was seen once. The J gene is TRBJ2-5, the V gene TRBV11-2; 7 bases align to TRBD1. Germline V lookup: CDR1 SGHAT, CDR2 FQNNGV. CDR3 length: 15 residues. J was trimmed by 5 bases and V by 4 bases; bases with no gene match: 10. The CDR3 protein is CASSSGVGGRETQYF. For the CDR3, the DNA is TGTGCCAGCAGCTCCGGTGTAGGGGGCAGGGAGACCCAGTACTTC. The complete variable domain, with remaining parts taken from reference TRBV11-2 and TRBJ2-5, reads EAGVAQSPRYKIIEKRQSVAFWCNPISGHATLYWYQQILGQGPKLLIQFQNNGVVDDSQLPKDRFSAERLKGVDSTLKIQPAKLEDSAVYLCASSSGVGGRETQYFGPGTRLLVL.

The chain combines TRBV5-1 with TRBJ2-7; 10 bases align to TRBD1. J gave up 4 bases and V 4 bases, and 5 bases lay outside the gene matches. Germline V CDR1 and CDR2: SGHRS, YFSETQ. The CDR3 extends over 14 amino acids. In DNA form, the CDR3 reads TGCGCCAGCAGCCGGGACAGGGGAGGGTACGAGCAGTACTTC. As protein: CASSRDRGGYEQYF.

This clone was seen only once. One junction end does not reproduce the germline sequence, and a read error may be involved. V and J are TRBV7-7 and TRBJ2-7; tentatively, D is TRBD1 (6 bases). The germline V gene encodes CDR1 SSHAT and CDR2 FNYEAQ (reference sequence). This CDR3 is 15 amino acids long. In nucleotides, the CDR3 is TGTGCTAGCAGCTTAGCGCTGGACAGAGCCTACGAGCAGTACTTC. Encoded protein: CASSLALDRAYEQYF.

This chain joins TRBV5-1 and TRBJ2-3; the D gene is possibly TRBD1 (5 bases). Trimming removed 4 bases from V and 3 bases from J, with 12 bases in between. The CDR3 sequence is 14 residues long. Germline CDR1 is SGHRS and CDR2 is YFSETQ. The DNA for the CDR3 is TGCGCCAGCAGCGAGTTAGGGGTGACAGATACGCAGTATTTT. Translated, it gives CASSELGVTDTQYF. Full variable domain (remainder filled in from reference TRBV5-1 and TRBJ2-3): KAGVTQTPRYLIKTRGQQVTLSCSPISGHRSVSWYQQTPGQGLQFLFEYFSETQRNKGNFPGRFSGRQFSNSRSEMNVSTLELGDSALYLCASSELGVTDTQYFGPGTRLTVL.

The V and J genes are TRBV7-9 and TRBJ1-5, with TRBD1 as a possible D gene (5 bases). V was pared by 5 bases and J by 5 bases, with 16 bases between. This CDR3 has 15 amino acids. Germline CDR1 and CDR2: SEHNR and FQNEAQ (reference sequence). Written as DNA, the CDR3 is TGTGCCAGCAGCCAATCTAGGGGTATCGATCAGCCCCAGCATTTT. Encoded protein: CASSQSRGIDQPQHF.

This clone has more than one count but fewer than ten. The chain couples TRBV7-3 to TRBJ1-2; D may be TRBD1 (5 bases). Trimming took 5 bases from V and 7 from J, leaving 14 bases between them. Germline V lookup: CDR1 SGHTA, CDR2 FQGTGA. CDR3 length: 13 amino acids. The CDR3 coding sequence is TGTGCCAGCAGCCAGGGATCCTCCTTTGGCTACACCTTC. Translated, it gives CASSQGSSFGYTF. The whole variable domain, filled in from reference TRBV7-3 and TRBJ1-2, reads GAGVSQTPSNKVTEKGKYVELRCDPISGHTALYWYRQSLGQGPEFLIYFQGTGAADDSGLPNDRFFAVRPEGSVSTLKIQRTERGDSAVYLCASSQGSSFGYTFGSGTRLTVV.

V usage is TRBV19 and J usage is TRBJ1-2; D not resolved. V dropped 0 bases and J dropped 7 bases, with 15 bases sitting between them. This CDR3 has 15 amino acids. Germline V lookup: CDR1 LNHDA, CDR2 SQIVND (reference sequence). This chain's CDR3 is CASSIDGPSLSGYTF. CDR3 DNA: TGTGCCAGTAGTATAGACGGCCCATCTTTATCTGGCTACACCTTC.

The chain carries TRBV5-1 and TRBJ1-3; 7 positions match TRBD1. Germline V gene lookup returns CDR1 SGHRS and CDR2 YFSETQ. This CDR3 comprises 18 residues. Trimming at V came to 0 bases and at J to 0 bases, leaving 9 bases not matched to a gene. The CDR3: CASSLGQGRLSSGNTIYF. Written as DNA, the CDR3 is TGCGCCAGCAGCTTGGGACAGGGTCGACTATCCTCTGGAAACACCATATATTTT. The full variable domain, with the rest looked up from reference TRBV5-1 and TRBJ1-3, is KAGVTQTPRYLIKTRGQQVTLSCSPISGHRSVSWYQQTPGQGLQFLFEYFSETQRNKGNFPGRFSGRQFSNSRSEMNVSTLELGDSALYLCASSLGQGRLSSGNTIYFGEGSWLTVV.

The rearrangement links TRBV14 to TRBJ2-5; weak D call: TRBD2 (6 bases). The CDR3 has 14 amino acids. V lost 3 bases and J lost 5, with 13 bases in between. CDR1 is SGHDN and CDR2 is FVKESK in the germline V gene. In nucleotides, the CDR3 is TGTGCCAGCAGCCACCTAGCGTACTATGAGACCCAGTACTTC. Its translation is CASSHLAYYETQYF.

The chain has TRBV7-9 and TRBJ1-1; TRBD1 is a possible D gene (6 bases). The CDR3 covers 15 residues. Trimming cost V 5 bases and J 11 bases, with 24 bases left between them. In germline, CDR1 is SEHNR, CDR2 FQNEAQ (reference sequence). The CDR3 here is CASSPPIGRQVTAFF. The CDR3 coding sequence is TGTGCCAGCAGCCCCCCTATCGGGAGACAGGTGACGGCTTTCTTT.

This chain links TRBV9 with TRBJ2-2, with D perhaps TRBD1 or TRBD2 (5 bases each). Germline V gene sequence: CDR1 SGDLS, CDR2 YYNGEE. V was cut by 4 bases and J by 6 bases, with 10 bases left in between. CDR3 size: 13 residues. In DNA, the CDR3 is TGTGCCAGCAGCCCATGGGACGCCGGGGAGCTGTTTTTT. Amino acid sequence: CASSPWDAGELFF. The variable domain in full, completed from reference TRBV9 and TRBJ2-2, reads DSGVTQTPKHLITATGQRVTLRCSPRSGDLSVYWYQQSLDQGLQFLIQYYNGEERAKGNILERFSAQQFPDLHSELNLSSLELGDSALYFCASSPWDAGELFFGEGSRLTVL.

The gene calls are TRBV6-4 and TRBJ2-7; D might be TRBD1 (5 bases). The ends were cut back, 3 bases at V and 4 bases at J, with 7 bases in the middle. CDR1 and CDR2 from the germline V gene are MRHNA and SNTAGT. The CDR3 consists of 12 residues. The CDR3 is CASSEQVYEQYF. CDR3 nucleotide sequence: TGTGCCAGCAGTGAACAGGTTTACGAGCAGTACTTC.

The genes are TRBV18 and TRBJ2-4; 10 bases align to TRBD1. Germline CDR1 and CDR2: KGHSH and LQKENI. Losses at the gene ends were 5 bases for V and 10 bases for J; bases not matched to a gene: 5. The CDR3 covers 13 residues. Written as DNA, the CDR3 is TGTGCCAGCTCATCGACAGGGGGCGAGATTCAGTACTTC. It encodes CASSSTGGEIQYF.

This rearrangement joins TRBV11-1 to TRBJ2-7; TRBD2 matches 9 bases. Trimming removed 3 bases from V and 5 bases from J; junction bases left unmatched: 5. This CDR3 region has 14 residues. The germline V gene has CDR1 SGHAT and CDR2 FQDESV (reference sequence). The CDR3 reads CASSFSSGTNEQYF. The CDR3 region has the DNA TGTGCCAGCAGCTTTTCTAGCGGGACAAACGAGCAGTACTTC.